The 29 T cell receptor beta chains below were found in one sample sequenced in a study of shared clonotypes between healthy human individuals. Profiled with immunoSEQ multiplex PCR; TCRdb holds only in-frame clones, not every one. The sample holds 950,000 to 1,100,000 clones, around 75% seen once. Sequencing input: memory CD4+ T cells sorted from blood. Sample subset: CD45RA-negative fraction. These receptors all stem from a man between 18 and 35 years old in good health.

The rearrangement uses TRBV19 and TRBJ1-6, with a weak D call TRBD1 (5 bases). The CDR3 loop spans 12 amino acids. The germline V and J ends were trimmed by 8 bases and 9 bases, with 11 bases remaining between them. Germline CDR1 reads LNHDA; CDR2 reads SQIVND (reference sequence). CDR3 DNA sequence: TGTGCCAGTCGGACACAAAGTTCACCCCTCCACTTT. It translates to CASRTQSSPLHF. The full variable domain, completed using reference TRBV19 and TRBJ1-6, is DGGITQSPKYLFRKEGQNVTLSCEQNLNHDAMYWYRQDPGQGLRLIYYSQIVNDFQKGDIAEGYSVSREKKESFPLTVTSAQKNPTAFYLCASRTQSSPLHFGNGTRLTVT.

The CDR3 DNA is TGCGCCAGCAGCGTTAGCGGGGGGCATGAGGGCAAAAACATTCAGTACTTC. Translation: CASSVSGGHEGKNIQYF. The chain carries TRBV5-1 and TRBJ2-4; 10 nucleotides match TRBD2. Germline V gene lookup returns CDR1 SGHRS and CDR2 YFSETQ. V lost 4 bases to trimming and J lost 3 bases; unmatched junction nucleotides: 10. The CDR3 has 17 amino acids.

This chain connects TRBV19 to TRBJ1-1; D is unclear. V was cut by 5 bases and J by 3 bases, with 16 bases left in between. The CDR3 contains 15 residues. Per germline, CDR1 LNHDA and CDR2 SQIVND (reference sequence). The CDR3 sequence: CASSATQVGDTEAFF. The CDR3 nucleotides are TGTGCCAGTAGTGCAACCCAGGTTGGGGACACTGAAGCTTTCTTT.

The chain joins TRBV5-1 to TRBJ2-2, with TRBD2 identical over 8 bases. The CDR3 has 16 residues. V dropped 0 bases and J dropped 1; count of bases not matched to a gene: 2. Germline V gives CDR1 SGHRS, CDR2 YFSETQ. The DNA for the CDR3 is TGCGCCAGCAGCTTGGTACTAGCGGTGAACACCGGGGAGCTGTTTTTT. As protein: CASSLVLAVNTGELFF.

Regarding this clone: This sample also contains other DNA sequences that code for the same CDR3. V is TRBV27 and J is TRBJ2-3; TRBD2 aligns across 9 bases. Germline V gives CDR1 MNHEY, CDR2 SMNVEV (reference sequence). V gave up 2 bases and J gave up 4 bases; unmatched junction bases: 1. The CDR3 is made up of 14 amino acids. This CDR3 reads CASSLGGGADTQYF. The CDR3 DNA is TGTGCCAGCAGTTTAGGCGGGGGGGCAGATACGCAGTATTTT.

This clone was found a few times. As DNA, the CDR3 is TGTGCCATCAGTCCTGGCGAGGGGACACCCCTCCACTTT. This codes for CAISPGEGTPLHF. The V and J genes are TRBV10-3 and TRBJ1-6; D perhaps matches TRBD1 (5 bases). The CDR3 consists of 13 residues. Trimming pared 5 bases from V and 11 bases from J, leaving 13 bases between. The germline V gene has CDR1 ENHRY and CDR2 SYGVKD.

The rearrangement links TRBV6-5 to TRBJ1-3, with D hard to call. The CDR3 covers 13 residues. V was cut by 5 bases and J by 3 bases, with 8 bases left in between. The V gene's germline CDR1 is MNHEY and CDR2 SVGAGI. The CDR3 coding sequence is TGTGCCAGCAGTCCGGTTCTTGGAAACACCATATATTTT. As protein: CASSPVLGNTIYF.

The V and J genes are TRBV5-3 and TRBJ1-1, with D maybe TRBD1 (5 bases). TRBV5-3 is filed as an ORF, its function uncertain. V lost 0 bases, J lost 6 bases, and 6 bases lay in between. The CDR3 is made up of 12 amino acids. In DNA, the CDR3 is TGTGCCAGAAGCTTGGCAGGGTCTGAAGCTTTCTTT. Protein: CARSLAGSEAFF.

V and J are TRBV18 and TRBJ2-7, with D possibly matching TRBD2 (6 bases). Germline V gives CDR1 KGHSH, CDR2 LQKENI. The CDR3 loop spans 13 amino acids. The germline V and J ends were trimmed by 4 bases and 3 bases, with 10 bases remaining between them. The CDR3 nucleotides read TGTGCCAGCTCACGGGAGGCCTACTACGAGCAGTACTTC. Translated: CASSREAYYEQYF.

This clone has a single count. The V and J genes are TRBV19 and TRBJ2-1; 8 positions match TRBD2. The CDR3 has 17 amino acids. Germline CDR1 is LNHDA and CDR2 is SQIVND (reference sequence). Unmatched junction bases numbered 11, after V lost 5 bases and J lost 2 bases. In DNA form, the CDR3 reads TGTGCCAGTAGTTCACCGGCGGGGGGCTGGACCTACAATGAGCAGTTCTTC. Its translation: CASSSPAGGWTYNEQFF.

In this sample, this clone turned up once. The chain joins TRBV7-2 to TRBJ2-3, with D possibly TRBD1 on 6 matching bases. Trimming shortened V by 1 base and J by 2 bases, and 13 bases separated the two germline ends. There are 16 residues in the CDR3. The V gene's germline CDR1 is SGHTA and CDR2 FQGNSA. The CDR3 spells CASSLDMAGVTDTQYF. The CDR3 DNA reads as TGTGCCAGCAGCTTAGATATGGCAGGGGTCACAGATACGCAGTATTTT.

This chain's CDR3 is CASSSITGGAETQYF. DNA of the CDR3: TGTGCCAGCAGCTCAATTACAGGGGGCGCGGAGACCCAGTACTTC. The chain recombines TRBV7-9 with TRBJ2-5; 9 bases align to TRBD1. V dropped 4 bases and J dropped 5; count of bases not matched to a gene: 8. There are 15 residues in the CDR3. Germline V lookup: CDR1 SEHNR, CDR2 FQNEAQ (reference sequence).

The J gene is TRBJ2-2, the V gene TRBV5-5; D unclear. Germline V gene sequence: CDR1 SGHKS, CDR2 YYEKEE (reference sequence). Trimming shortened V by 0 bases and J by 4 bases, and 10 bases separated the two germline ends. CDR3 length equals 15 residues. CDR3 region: CASSLGAERTGELFF. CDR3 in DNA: TGTGCCAGCAGCTTGGGGGCAGAGCGCACCGGGGAGCTGTTTTTT.

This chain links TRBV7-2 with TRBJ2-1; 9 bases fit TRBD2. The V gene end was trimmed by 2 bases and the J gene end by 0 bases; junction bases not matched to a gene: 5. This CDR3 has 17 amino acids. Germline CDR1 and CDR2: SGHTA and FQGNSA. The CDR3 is CASSLLAGGSSYNEQFF. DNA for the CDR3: TGTGCCAGCAGCTTATTGGCGGGAGGGAGCTCCTACAATGAGCAGTTCTTC.

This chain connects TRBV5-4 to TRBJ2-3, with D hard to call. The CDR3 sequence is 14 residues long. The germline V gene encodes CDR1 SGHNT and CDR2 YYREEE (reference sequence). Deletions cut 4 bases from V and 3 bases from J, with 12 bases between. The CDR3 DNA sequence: TGTGCCAGCAGCCACCGGTGGGAAACAGATACGCAGTATTTT. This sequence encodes CASSHRWETDTQYF.

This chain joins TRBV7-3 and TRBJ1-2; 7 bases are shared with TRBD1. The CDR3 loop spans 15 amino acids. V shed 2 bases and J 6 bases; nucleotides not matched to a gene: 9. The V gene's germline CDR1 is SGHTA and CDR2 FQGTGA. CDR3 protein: CASSLSPTGVNGYTF. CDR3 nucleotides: TGTGCCAGCAGCTTATCCCCTACAGGGGTGAATGGCTACACCTTC. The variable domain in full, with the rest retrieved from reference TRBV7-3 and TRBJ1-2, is GAGVSQTPSNKVTEKGKYVELRCDPISGHTALYWYRQSLGQGPEFLIYFQGTGAADDSGLPNDRFFAVRPEGSVSTLKIQRTERGDSAVYLCASSLSPTGVNGYTFGSGTRLTVV.

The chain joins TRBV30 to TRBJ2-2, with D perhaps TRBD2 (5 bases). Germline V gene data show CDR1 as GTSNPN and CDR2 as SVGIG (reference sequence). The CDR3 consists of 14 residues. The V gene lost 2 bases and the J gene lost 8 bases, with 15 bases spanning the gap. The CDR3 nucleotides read TGTGCCTGGAGTCAAAACCTAGCATCAGGGGAGCTGTTTTTT. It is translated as CAWSQNLASGELFF.

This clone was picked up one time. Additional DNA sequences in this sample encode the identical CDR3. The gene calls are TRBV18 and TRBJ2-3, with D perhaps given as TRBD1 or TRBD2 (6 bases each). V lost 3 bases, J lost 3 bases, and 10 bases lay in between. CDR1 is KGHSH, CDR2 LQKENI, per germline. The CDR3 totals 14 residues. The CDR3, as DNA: TGTGCCAGCTCACCCGGGGGCATAACAGATACGCAGTATTTT. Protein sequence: CASSPGGITDTQYF.

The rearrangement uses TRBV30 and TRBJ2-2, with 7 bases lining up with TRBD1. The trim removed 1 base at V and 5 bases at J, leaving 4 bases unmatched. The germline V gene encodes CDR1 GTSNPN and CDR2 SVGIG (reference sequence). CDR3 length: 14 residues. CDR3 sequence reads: CAWSAGTETGELFF. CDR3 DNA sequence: TGTGCCTGGAGTGCCGGGACAGAGACCGGGGAGCTGTTTTTT.

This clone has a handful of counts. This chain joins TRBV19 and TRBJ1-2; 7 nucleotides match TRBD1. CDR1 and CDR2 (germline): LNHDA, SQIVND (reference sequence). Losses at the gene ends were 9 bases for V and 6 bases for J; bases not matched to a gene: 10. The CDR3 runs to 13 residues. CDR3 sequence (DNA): TGTGCCAGCAAACGACAGGGAGGACATGGCTACACCTTC. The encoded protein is CASKRQGGHGYTF.

In DNA form, the CDR3 reads TGTGCCAGCAGCCCGACAGCCTTGAATCAGCCCCAGCATTTT. Amino acid sequence: CASSPTALNQPQHF. V is TRBV7-6 and J is TRBJ1-5; D may be TRBD1 (5 bases). CDR1 and CDR2 (germline): SGHVS, FNYEAQ. There are 14 residues in the CDR3. V dropped 5 bases and J dropped 4 bases, with 12 bases sitting between them.

This CDR3 is CASSLAIQGPYEQYF. For the CDR3, the DNA is TGTGCCAGCAGCTTGGCGATACAGGGGCCCTACGAGCAGTACTTC. The chain recombines TRBV5-4 with TRBJ2-7; TRBD1 matches at 7 bases. The germline V gene has CDR1 SGHNT and CDR2 YYREEE (reference sequence). The V and J ends lost 0 bases and 2 bases, in that order; junction bases with no gene match: 5. The CDR3 is 15 amino acids.

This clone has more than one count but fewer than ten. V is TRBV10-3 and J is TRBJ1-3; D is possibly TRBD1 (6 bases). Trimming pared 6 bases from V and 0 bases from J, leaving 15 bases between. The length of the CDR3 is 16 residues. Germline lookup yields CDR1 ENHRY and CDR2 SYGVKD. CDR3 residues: CAISYGQLLSGNTIYF. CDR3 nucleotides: TGTGCCATCAGCTACGGACAGCTCCTCTCTGGAAACACCATATATTTT.

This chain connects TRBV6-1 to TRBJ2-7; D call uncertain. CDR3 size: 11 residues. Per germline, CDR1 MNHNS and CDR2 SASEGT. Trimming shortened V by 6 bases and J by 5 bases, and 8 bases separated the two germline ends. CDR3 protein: CASRRNNEQYF. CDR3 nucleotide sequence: TGTGCCAGCAGGCGAAATAACGAGCAGTACTTC.

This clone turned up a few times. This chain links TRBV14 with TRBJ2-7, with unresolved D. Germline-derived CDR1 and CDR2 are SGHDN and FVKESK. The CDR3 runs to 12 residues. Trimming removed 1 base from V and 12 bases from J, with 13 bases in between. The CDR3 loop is CASSQGVERMYF. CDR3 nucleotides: TGTGCCAGCAGCCAAGGGGTTGAGCGTATGTACTTC.

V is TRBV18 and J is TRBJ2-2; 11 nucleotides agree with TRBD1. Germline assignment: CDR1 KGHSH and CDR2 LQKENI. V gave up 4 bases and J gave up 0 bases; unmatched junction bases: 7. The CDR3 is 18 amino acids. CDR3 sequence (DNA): TGTGCCAGCTCACTACGGGGACAGGGGGTTACGAACACCGGGGAGCTGTTTTTT. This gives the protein CASSLRGQGVTNTGELFF.

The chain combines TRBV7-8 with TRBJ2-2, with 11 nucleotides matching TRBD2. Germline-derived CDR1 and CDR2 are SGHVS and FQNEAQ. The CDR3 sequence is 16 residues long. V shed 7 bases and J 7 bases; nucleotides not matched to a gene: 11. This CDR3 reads CASTWGSSGGIGELFF. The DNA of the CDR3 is TGTGCCAGCACCTGGGGATCTAGCGGGGGGATCGGGGAGCTGTTTTTT. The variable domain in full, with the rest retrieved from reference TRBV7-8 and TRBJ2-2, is GAGVSQSPRYKVAKRGQDVALRCDPISGHVSLFWYQQALGQGPEFLTYFQNEAQLDKSGLPSDRFFAERPEGSVSTLKIQRTQQEDSAVYLCASTWGSSGGIGELFFGEGSRLTVL.

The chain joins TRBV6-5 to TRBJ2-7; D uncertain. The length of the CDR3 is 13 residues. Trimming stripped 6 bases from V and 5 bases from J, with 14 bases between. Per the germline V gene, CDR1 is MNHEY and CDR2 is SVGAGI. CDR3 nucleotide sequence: TGTGCCAGCAGACCTTCCCAGGTCCACGAGCAGTACTTC. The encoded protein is CASRPSQVHEQYF.

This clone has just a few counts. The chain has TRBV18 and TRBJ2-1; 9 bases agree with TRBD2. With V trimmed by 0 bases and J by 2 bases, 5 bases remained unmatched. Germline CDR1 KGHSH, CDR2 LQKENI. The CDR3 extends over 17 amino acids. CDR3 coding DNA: TGTGCCAGCTCACCACCGGTTGCGGGGGGGGCCTACAATGAGCAGTTCTTC. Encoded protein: CASSPPVAGGAYNEQFF.